This T cell receptor beta chain was retrieved from a study of vaccination and CD4 T cells after COVID-19. Study overall: The peptides that stimulated the cells were overlapping spike peptides from SARS-CoV-2, HCoV-NL63, HCoV-OC43 and HCoV-229E. The study, taken as a whole, reports: Convalescent patients had a median about 88% of post-vaccine SARS-CoV-2-reactive clones that were detected only after vaccination, not before it. Spike mono-reactivity applied to 304 of 307 vaccine-specific clones detected in convalescent patients.

The CDR3 loop spans 15 amino acids. V lost 1 base and J lost 10; bases outside the gene matches: 3. Germline V lookup: CDR1 MGHRA, CDR2 YSYEKL. In the case of this clonotype: The antigen is unknown.

As to treatment: approximately 9-day PBMC culture with coronavirus spike peptide pools or control peptides (ViraFEST assay). Sequencing of the DNA from cultured CD4+ T cells was carried out with the Oncomine TCR Beta short-read assay. TCRdb used MiXCR to reprocess the PCR reads, holding one entry per CDR3 protein. The top ten clones hold about 20% of a sample with under 20,000 distinct CDR3 sequences, around 40% of them seen once. Sequencing was carried out using cultured CD4+ T cells from blood. The chain uses TRBV4-1 and TRBJ2-1, with 14 bases identical to TRBD2. This TCR came from a human donor with COVID-19. The CDR3 DNA reads as TGCGCCAGCAGCCAAGGGACTAGCGGGGGGTGGGAGCAGTTCTTC. The encoded protein is CASSQGTSGGWEQFF.